Below are 30 T cell receptor beta chains sequenced from a single sample in a study of identical twins. Each CDR3 protein is one row after TCRdb ran MiXCR on the 5' RACE reads. The sample yields a few hundred thousand distinct CDR3 sequences, over 8.5% seen once. These data are also associated with another study on yellow fever vaccine responses in identical twins.

Input material: PBMCs. The source is a woman under 30 in good health.

This clonotype was found many times. V is TRBV5-1 and J is TRBJ2-5; 9 bases agree with TRBD1. CDR1 and CDR2 from the germline V gene are SGHRS and YFSETQ. V was clipped by 4 bases and J by 0 bases; unmatched bases: 7. There are 16 residues in the CDR3. In DNA, the CDR3 is TGCGCCAGCAGCGGACCGCGGGACAGGGACCAAGAGACCCAGTACTTC. It is translated as CASSGPRDRDQETQYF.

At least ten counts were recorded for this clonotype. The chain joins TRBV12-3 or TRBV12-4 to TRBJ2-7; the match to TRBD1 covers 10 bases. The CDR3 covers 14 residues. Germline trimming cut 5 bases from V and 2 bases from J; bases unmatched to any gene: 3. The CDR3 reads CASSRDRGPYEQYF. The CDR3 nucleotides are TGTGCCAGCAGTCGGGACAGGGGACCCTACGAGCAGTACTTC.

This clonotype was recorded at least ten times. This sequence joins TRBV29-1 and TRBJ2-3; D unclear. The CDR3 loop spans 13 amino acids. V gave up 3 bases and J gave up 7 bases, with 14 bases separating them. Germline lookup yields CDR1 SQVTM and CDR2 ANQGSEA. The CDR3 nucleotides are TGCAGCGTTGATATAGTTCCGGTGAATACGCAGTATTTT. Its protein is CSVDIVPVNTQYF.

The V call is TRBV12-3 or TRBV12-4, the J call TRBJ2-5; unclear D gene. The CDR3 is made up of 13 amino acids. Trimming removed 6 bases from V and 5 bases from J, with 13 bases in between. Here the CDR3 DNA reads TGTGCCAGCAGCTCGAGAGAAGGGGAGACCCAGTACTTC. Its translation: CASSSREGETQYF.

This clonotype was seen ten or more times. This chain connects TRBV3-1 to TRBJ2-1; D gene uncertain. V was cut by 1 base and J by 7 bases, with 14 bases left in between. The CDR3 length is 15 residues. The germline CDR1 and CDR2 sequences are LGHDT and YNNKEL (reference sequence). CDR3 nucleotide sequence: TGTGCCAGCAGCCAAGCCGTCTGGAGTCAAAATGAGCAGTTCTTC. It codes for CASSQAVWSQNEQFF.

This clonotype occurred many times. The chain couples TRBV24-1 to TRBJ2-1; no firm D call. Germline values: CDR1 KGHDR, CDR2 SFDVKD. Trimming took 3 bases from V and 13 from J, leaving 12 bases between them. The CDR3 consists of 12 residues. CDR3 sequence: CATSDPHLHQFF. The CDR3 DNA is TGTGCCACCAGTGATCCTCACCTGCACCAGTTCTTC.

This clonotype was recorded at least ten times. The chain carries TRBV4-2 and TRBJ2-3, with a tentative D call TRBD2 (7 bases). This CDR3 comprises 18 residues. V lost 1 base, J lost 0 bases, and 17 bases lay in between. Germline lookup yields CDR1 LGHNA and CDR2 YNFKEQ. CDR3 sequence reads: CASSQVSSGGLSTDTQYF. The CDR3 nucleotides are TGTGCCAGCAGCCAAGTATCCTCGGGGGGCCTTAGCACAGATACGCAGTATTTT.

This clonotype has just a few counts. This chain joins TRBV20-1 and TRBJ2-1; TRBD2 matches at 9 bases. Germline loops: CDR1 DFQATT, CDR2 SNEGSKA (reference sequence). V gave up 5 bases and J gave up 10 bases; unmatched junction bases: 24. The CDR3 consists of 18 residues. Here the CDR3 reads CSALSREGHTFPQGEQFF. CDR3 DNA: TGCAGTGCTTTGTCGCGGGAGGGCCACACTTTCCCCCAGGGGGAGCAGTTCTTC.

There are many counts of this clonotype. The gene calls are TRBV5-5 and TRBJ2-1; 7 positions agree with TRBD2. This CDR3 has 15 amino acids. The germline gives CDR1 SGHKS, CDR2 YYEKEE (reference sequence). V trimming: 1 base; J trimming: 10 bases; junction bases outside the gene matches: 11. Here the CDR3 DNA reads TGTGCCAGCAGCTTGATCCCTAGCGGCCCTCGAGAGCAGTTCTTC. Protein: CASSLIPSGPREQFF.

This clonotype has more than one count but fewer than ten. The chain uses TRBV6-2 or TRBV6-3 and TRBJ2-7, with D perhaps matching TRBD2 (6 bases). Trimming took 4 bases from V and 0 from J, leaving 13 bases between them. Germline CDR1 is MNHEY and CDR2 is SVGEGT. CDR3 length: 15 residues. CDR3 region: CASSSGSSSSYEQYF. The CDR3 DNA follows: TGTGCCAGCAGTTCCGGGAGCTCGAGCTCCTACGAGCAGTACTTC.

This clonotype was seen a few times. The rearrangement joins TRBV6-1 to TRBJ2-6, with TRBD1 matching over 10 bases. Germline lookup yields CDR1 MNHNS and CDR2 SASEGT. The length of the CDR3 is 17 residues. The V segment lost 4 bases and the J segment 4 bases; nucleotides outside the gene matches: 7. The CDR3 bases are TGTGCCAGCAGTGCTCGACAGGGGGCGGGAGGGGCCAACGTCCTGACTTTC. This codes for CASSARQGAGGANVLTF.

Many counts were recorded for this clonotype. This rearrangement joins TRBV29-1 to TRBJ2-7; unclear D gene. Germline loops: CDR1 SQVTM, CDR2 ANQGSEA. The CDR3 contains 9 residues. The germline V and J ends were trimmed by 7 bases and 7 bases, with 8 bases remaining between them. The CDR3 is CSATREQYF. DNA for the CDR3: TGCAGCGCCACCCGGGAGCAGTACTTC.

This clonotype was seen only a few times. The chain has TRBV9 and TRBJ2-7; 7 bases map to TRBD2. Per the germline V gene, CDR1 is SGDLS and CDR2 is YYNGEE. With 3 bases clipped from V and 1 base from J, the junction kept 4 bases outside the gene matches. The CDR3 contains 14 residues. The CDR3 sequence: CASSEGLHSYEQYF. CDR3 bases: TGTGCCAGCAGCGAGGGACTACATTCCTACGAGCAGTACTTC. Together with reference TRBV9 and TRBJ2-7, the CDR3 gives the full variable domain: DSGVTQTPKHLITATGQRVTLRCSPRSGDLSVYWYQQSLDQGLQFLIQYYNGEERAKGNILERFSAQQFPDLHSELNLSSLELGDSALYFCASSEGLHSYEQYFGPGTRLTVT.

There are a few counts of this clonotype. The V gene is TRBV6-2 or TRBV6-3, the J gene TRBJ2-5; unclear D gene. Germline loops: CDR1 MNHEY, CDR2 SVGEGT. This CDR3 region has 14 residues. V was shortened by 1 base and J by 3 bases, with 9 bases between the two germline ends. The CDR3 region is CASSYLGREETQYF. Written as DNA, the CDR3 is TGTGCCAGCAGTTACTTAGGTCGGGAAGAGACCCAGTACTTC.

In its sample, this clonotype was seen a few times. This chain links TRBV7-8 with TRBJ1-1, with TRBD1 as a possible D gene (6 bases). CDR3 length: 15 amino acids. Germline V gene lookup returns CDR1 SGHVS and CDR2 FQNEAQ. V lost 3 bases and J 6 bases, leaving 17 bases between the germline ends. The CDR3 loop is CASSLRSGESAEAFF. Here the CDR3 DNA reads TGTGCCAGCAGCTTGAGGTCAGGGGAAAGCGCTGAAGCTTTCTTT.

V is TRBV12-3 or TRBV12-4 and J is TRBJ2-5, with D possibly matching TRBD2 (5 bases). The CDR3 contains 14 residues. Deletions cut 5 bases from V and 5 bases from J, with 15 bases between. CDR3 sequence (DNA): TGTGCCAGCAGTCCGGCCGGGGTTTTGGAGACCCAGTACTTC. Translated, it gives CASSPAGVLETQYF.

This clonotype was seen at least ten times. The genes are TRBV5-1 and TRBJ2-1; 11 positions match TRBD2. This CDR3 contains 15 residues. Germline CDR1 reads SGHRS; CDR2 reads YFSETQ. J gave up 4 bases and V 4 bases, and 4 bases lay outside the gene matches. CDR3 coding DNA: TGCGCCAGCAGCCAGGGACTAGCGGTTTACAATGAGCAGTTCTTC. Its protein product is CASSQGLAVYNEQFF.

This clonotype was found many times. V usage is TRBV20-1 and J usage is TRBJ2-7; D possibly uses TRBD1 or TRBD2 (5 bases each). Trimming took off 3 bases at V and 6 bases at J, with 18 bases between the two ends. The V gene's germline CDR1 is DFQATT and CDR2 SNEGSKA (reference sequence). The CDR3 is 14 residues long. The CDR3 spells CSARPGTVVPEQYF. In DNA, the CDR3 is TGCAGTGCTAGGCCTGGGACCGTCGTACCCGAGCAGTACTTC.

This clonotype was observed a few times. V usage is TRBV21-1 and J usage is TRBJ2-3. TRBV21-1 has pseudogene status. The CDR3 covers 16 residues. The CDR3 region has the DNA TGTGCCAGCAGCAAAGAAGCGACTTCATCCACAGATACGCAGTATTTT. The encoded protein is CASSKEATSSTDTQYF.

This clonotype was seen a few times. V and J are TRBV24-1 and TRBJ2-2, with unresolved D. The V and J ends lost 2 bases and 6 bases respectively, with 12 bases between them. The CDR3 consists of 15 residues. Germline assignment: CDR1 KGHDR and CDR2 SFDVKD. In DNA, the CDR3 is TGTGCCACCAGTGATTCCACCTTCGATCCCGGGGAGCTGTTTTTT. It is translated as CATSDSTFDPGELFF.

There are many counts of this clonotype. V and J are TRBV6-1 and TRBJ2-3; D is unclear. CDR3 length equals 14 residues. V lost 10 bases, J lost 0 bases, and 14 bases lay in between. Germline-derived CDR1 and CDR2 are MNHNS and SASEGT. The CDR3 bases are TGTGCCACCTCTCTGGGGTCTAGCACAGATACGCAGTATTTT. It yields the protein CATSLGSSTDTQYF.

This clonotype was recorded at least ten times. The chain recombines TRBV13 with TRBJ2-1; D is undetermined. CDR3 length equals 11 residues. CDR1 is PRHDT and CDR2 is FYEKMQ in the germline V gene (reference sequence). V lost 4 bases and J lost 4, with 2 bases in between. The CDR3 DNA sequence: TGTGCCAGCAGCTGGTACAATGAGCAGTTCTTC. Translation gives CASSWYNEQFF. Based on the CDR3 plus reference TRBV13 and TRBJ2-1, the full variable domain is AAGVIQSPRHLIKEKRETATLKCYPIPRHDTVYWYQQGPGQDPQFLISFYEKMQSDKGSIPDRFSAQQFSDYHSELNMSSLELGDSALYFCASSWYNEQFFGPGTRLTVL.

This chain uses TRBV6-2 or TRBV6-3 with TRBJ2-1; D possibly corresponds to TRBD2 (5 bases). The CDR3 is 15 amino acids. Germline V lookup: CDR1 MNHEY, CDR2 SVGEGT. V dropped 6 bases and J dropped 4 bases, with 16 bases sitting between them. CDR3 bases: TGTGCCAGCAGGGGGTTGGAGGCCATTTACAATGAGCAGTTCTTC. Translation gives CASRGLEAIYNEQFF.

Ten or more counts support this clonotype. This sequence joins TRBV4-3 and TRBJ2-1; unclear D gene. The CDR3 covers 16 residues. The V and J ends lost 0 bases and 0 bases respectively, with 9 bases between them. CDR1 LGHNA and CDR2 YSLEER come from the germline V gene. The chain's CDR3 is CASSQDPAVSYNEQFF. The CDR3 nucleotides are TGCGCCAGCAGCCAAGATCCGGCCGTCTCCTACAATGAGCAGTTCTTC.

This sequence joins TRBV6-4 and TRBJ2-7, with 9 bases lining up with TRBD2. The germline CDR1 and CDR2 sequences are MRHNA and SNTAGT. V dropped 9 bases and J dropped 3; count of bases not matched to a gene: 6. This CDR3 comprises 13 residues. CDR3 sequence (DNA): TGTGCCAGAGGGCTAGCGGGGAACTACGAGCAGTACTTC. Translated, it gives CARGLAGNYEQYF.

The chain employs TRBV12-3 or TRBV12-4 and TRBJ2-2; possibly TRBD2 for D (5 bases). V was trimmed by 10 bases and J by 6 bases, leaving 30 bases between them. The CDR3 is 18 amino acids. CDR3 loop: CAICLLDGGRAVAGELFF. The CDR3 DNA reads TGTGCCATCTGTTTATTAGACGGAGGACGGGCGGTGGCCGGGGAGCTGTTTTTT.

The table lists this clonotype with a few counts. This chain connects TRBV7-2 to TRBJ2-3, with D unresolved. From germline, CDR1 is SGHTA and CDR2 FQGNSA. The CDR3 length is 16 residues. V lost 1 base to trimming and J lost 2 bases, with 13 bases between them. Here the CDR3 reads CASSLGVGHTTDTQYF. Here the CDR3 DNA reads TGTGCCAGCAGCTTAGGGGTCGGGCACACCACAGATACGCAGTATTTT.

This clonotype was observed a handful of times. The V and J genes are TRBV30 and TRBJ1-1; possibly TRBD1 for D (6 bases). The V and J ends lost 3 bases and 4 bases respectively, with 12 bases between them. Germline V gene data show CDR1 as GTSNPN and CDR2 as SVGIG (reference sequence). The CDR3 is 13 residues long. The CDR3 coding sequence is TGTGCCTGGAGCCTAGAGGGGGGCACTGAAGCTTTCTTT. It is translated as CAWSLEGGTEAFF.

The genes are TRBV7-3 and TRBJ2-6; D uncertain. This CDR3 is 15 amino acids long. Germline V lookup: CDR1 SGHTA, CDR2 FQGTGA. V was trimmed by 3 bases and J by 1 base, leaving 7 bases between them. CDR3 nucleotide sequence: TGTGCCAGCAGCTTCGATCGGTCTGGGGCCAACGTCCTGACTTTC. Residues: CASSFDRSGANVLTF.

Many counts were recorded for this clonotype. This rearrangement joins TRBV5-6 to TRBJ2-1; a possible D gene is TRBD1 (6 bases). V was shortened by 3 bases and J by 10 bases, with 20 bases between the two germline ends. The CDR3 runs 15 residues. In germline, CDR1 is SGHDT, CDR2 YYEEEE. The DNA of the CDR3 is TGTGCCAGCAGCTGGGACACTAACGGGGCTAGGGAGCAGTTCTTC. It encodes CASSWDTNGAREQFF.